This T cell receptor beta chain was profiled in a study of T-cell reconstitution after alpha-beta-depleted transplantation in children. CDR1 DFQATT and CDR2 SNEGSKA come from the germline V gene (reference sequence). V shed 3 bases and J shed 4 bases, with 18 bases lying between them. The CDR3 is 15 residues long. Ten or more counts support this clonotype. The TCRbeta library was prepared with unique molecular identifiers. In TCRdb, the PCR reads were re-called with MiXCR into one record per CDR3 protein. This sample has some 200,000 distinct CDR3 sequences; about 8.8% occur once, and the top ten carry 5% to 6%.

The chain employs TRBV20-1 and TRBJ1-2, with D perhaps TRBD1 (5 bases). This receptor was identified in a human donor who donated a stem cell graft to a child with SCID. This material consisted of PBMCs from the stem cell graft donor, taken from the stem cell graft. The CDR3 loop reads CSARYKVRARYGYTF. The DNA for the CDR3 is TGCAGTGCTAGGTATAAAGTCAGGGCCCGCTATGGCTACACCTTC.